Following are 24 T cell receptor beta chains from one sample sequenced in a study of blood T cells in healthy people across ages. A second roughly 6 to 12 cycle PCR used barcoded and J-beta primers. TCRdb itself ran the 5' RACE reads through MiXCR, one entry per CDR3 protein. The table has more than 500,000 distinct CDR3 sequences, about 25% seen once. The data also belong to a second study, concerning T cells of mothers and their children.

Sequencing input: blood. The receptor source for this set is a boy younger than 10 in good health.

The sample holds a few counts of this clonotype. The rearrangement links TRBV6-2 or TRBV6-3 to TRBJ2-5, with TRBD2 identical over 10 bases. Germline trimming cut 2 bases from V and 2 bases from J; bases unmatched to any gene: 8. This CDR3 has 17 residues. CDR1 is MNHEY and CDR2 is SVGEGT in the germline V gene. CDR3 nucleotide sequence: TGTGCCAGCAGTTACGTGCTAGCGGGGGCCCAACAAGAGACCCAGTACTTC. Translated: CASSYVLAGAQQETQYF.

The chain joins TRBV7-9 to TRBJ1-2; 7 bases fit TRBD1. V was pared by 4 bases and J by 0 bases, with 8 bases of the junction left unmatched. In germline, CDR1 is SEHNR, CDR2 FQNEAQ (reference sequence). The CDR3 is made up of 16 amino acids. CDR3 coding DNA: TGTGCCAGCAGCTCCCCACTCAGGGGGGCTAACTATGGCTACACCTTC. This gives the protein CASSSPLRGANYGYTF.

The genes are TRBV10-3 and TRBJ1-2; D is perhaps TRBD1 (5 bases). Germline CDR1 ENHRY, CDR2 SYGVKD. The CDR3 extends over 14 amino acids. V was trimmed by 0 bases and J by 4 bases, leaving 9 bases between them. CDR3 bases: TGTGCCATCAGTGAGTCAGGCGGGGGCTATGGCTACACCTTC. Amino acid sequence: CAISESGGGYGYTF.

This clonotype has a handful of counts. The CDR3 is CASSHPGTNSYNEQFF. The CDR3 nucleotides read TGCGCCAGCAGCCATCCCGGGACCAACTCCTACAATGAGCAGTTCTTC. The chain uses TRBV4-1 and TRBJ2-1, with D perhaps assigned TRBD1 or TRBD2 (5 bases each). The CDR3 consists of 16 residues. V was shortened by 3 bases and J by 0 bases, with 12 bases between the two germline ends. Germline V gene data show CDR1 as MGHRA and CDR2 as YSYEKL.

The chain combines TRBV29-1 with TRBJ2-2, with a weak D call TRBD2 (7 bases). V was shortened by 7 bases and J by 10 bases, with 16 bases between the two germline ends. CDR1 SQVTM and CDR2 ANQGSEA come from the germline V gene. The CDR3 is 12 amino acids. The CDR3 DNA reads as TGCAGCGCAGGGACGGGGGGACAGGAGCTGTTTTTT. Translation: CSAGTGGQELFF.

The chain is built from TRBV6-5 and TRBJ2-2; D is uncertain. Deletions cut 0 bases from V and 5 bases from J, with 13 bases between. Per germline, CDR1 MNHEY and CDR2 SVGAGI. The length of the CDR3 is 16 residues. The CDR3 nucleotides read TGTGCCAGCAGTTACTCGATGTGGGTAGAGACCGGGGAGCTGTTTTTT. Encoded protein: CASSYSMWVETGELFF.

This clonotype has a handful of counts. The CDR3 DNA follows: TGTGCCAGCAGTGAAGTGGGGACCACCGGGGAGCTGTTTTTT. This sequence encodes CASSEVGTTGELFF. The rearrangement joins TRBV25-1 to TRBJ2-2; the D gene could be TRBD1 or TRBD2 (5 bases each). Germline lookup yields CDR1 MGHDK and CDR2 SYGVNS. CDR3 length equals 14 residues. The V end was cut by 2 bases, the J end by 4 bases, with 8 bases between.

This chain connects TRBV10-3 to TRBJ1-2, with no clear D. The V gene lost 11 bases and the J gene lost 3 bases, with 10 bases spanning the gap. The length of the CDR3 is 11 residues. The germline gives CDR1 ENHRY, CDR2 SYGVKD. The CDR3 spells CASNWDYGYTF. The CDR3 nucleotides are TGTGCCTCAAATTGGGACTATGGCTACACCTTC.

This chain connects TRBV12-3 or TRBV12-4 to TRBJ2-3; D remains ambiguous. The CDR3 spans 15 residues. Trimming stripped 6 bases from V and 2 bases from J, with 15 bases between. Here the CDR3 reads CASRVGPTATDTQYF. The CDR3 DNA is TGTGCCAGCAGAGTGGGCCCCACCGCCACAGATACGCAGTATTTT.

The chain employs TRBV25-1 and TRBJ2-4; unclear D gene. This CDR3 is 12 amino acids long. Trimming took 3 bases from V and 8 from J, leaving 8 bases between them. Germline CDR1 is MGHDK and CDR2 is SYGVNS. DNA for the CDR3: TGTGCCAGCAGTGATGGGTTGGACATTCAGTACTTC. This encodes CASSDGLDIQYF.

The chain combines TRBV7-6 with TRBJ2-5; 12 nucleotides align to TRBD2. The J call is doubtful: the DNA matches TRBJ2-7 better. Germline assignment: CDR1 SGHVS and CDR2 FNYEAQ. This CDR3 region has 20 residues. The CDR3 spells CASSLGPGTSGLWASYEQYF. The CDR3 DNA is TGTGCCAGCAGCTTAGGCCCGGGGACTAGCGGGCTGTGGGCCTCCTACGAGCAGTACTTC.

V is TRBV30 and J is TRBJ2-5; maybe TRBD1 (5 bases). The J call may be wrong; the DNA end is better matched by TRBJ2-7. CDR1 and CDR2 from the germline V gene are GTSNPN and SVGIG (reference sequence). CDR3 size: 14 residues. The CDR3 sequence: CAWSEWGSTYEQYF. CDR3 nucleotides: TGTGCCTGGAGTGAGTGGGGCAGTACCTACGAGCAGTACTTC.

This clonotype has more than one count but fewer than ten. The chain has TRBV4-1 and TRBJ2-1; D remains ambiguous. V lost 4 bases to trimming and J lost 4 bases, with 8 bases between them. The CDR3 is 13 residues long. Germline V gene data show CDR1 as MGHRA and CDR2 as YSYEKL. CDR3 residues: CASSPMPYNEQFF. CDR3 sequence (DNA): TGCGCCAGCAGCCCTATGCCTTACAATGAGCAGTTCTTC.

The chain has TRBV7-2 and TRBJ1-1, with 7 bases lining up with TRBD1. Trimming took 5 bases from V and 0 from J; bases not matched to a gene: 9. The CDR3 spans 16 residues. Germline loops: CDR1 SGHTA, CDR2 FQGNSA. The CDR3 loop is CASSPRYRGVNTEAFF. Written as DNA, the CDR3 is TGTGCCAGCAGCCCCCGCTACAGGGGCGTGAACACTGAAGCTTTCTTT. Supplemented by reference TRBV7-2 and TRBJ1-1, the full variable domain reads GAGVSQSPSNKVTEKGKDVELRCDPISGHTALYWYRQSLGQGLEFLIYFQGNSAPDKSGLPSDRFSAERTGGSVSTLTIQRTQQEDSAVYLCASSPRYRGVNTEAFFGQGTRLTVV.

This chain joins TRBV15 and TRBJ2-1; no clear D gene. The V end was cut by 0 bases, the J end by 4 bases, with 13 bases between. Germline-derived CDR1 and CDR2 are LNHNV and YYDKDF (reference sequence). This CDR3 comprises 16 residues. The CDR3 here is CATSRERTAPYNEQFF. As DNA, the CDR3 is TGTGCCACCAGCAGAGAGAGGACGGCCCCTTACAATGAGCAGTTCTTC.

This clonotype was counted only a few times. The chain combines TRBV12-3 or TRBV12-4 with TRBJ2-6; 13 bases line up with TRBD2. The length of the CDR3 is 17 residues. The V gene end was trimmed by 4 bases and the J gene end by 4 bases; junction bases not matched to a gene: 4. CDR3 sequence: CASSSGLAGLGANVLTF. The CDR3 DNA sequence: TGTGCCAGCAGTTCGGGACTAGCGGGGTTGGGGGCCAACGTCCTGACTTTC.

This chain links TRBV3-1 with TRBJ1-1; TRBD1 agrees at 7 bases. The trim removed 4 bases at V and 2 bases at J, leaving 7 bases unmatched. From germline, CDR1 is LGHDT and CDR2 YNNKEL (reference sequence). The CDR3 is 15 amino acids. CDR3 amino acids: CASSPPGQSNTEAFF. The CDR3 DNA reads as TGTGCCAGCAGCCCTCCGGGACAGAGTAACACTGAAGCTTTCTTT.

The CDR3 loop is CASSLGGLAGVNNNEQFF. Written as DNA, the CDR3 is TGTGCCAGCAGTCTTGGGGGACTAGCGGGAGTGAACAACAATGAGCAGTTCTTC. The chain carries TRBV6-2 or TRBV6-3 and TRBJ2-7; 14 bases map to TRBD2. The assigned J gene may be wrong: the sequence end matches TRBJ2-1 better. The CDR3 is 18 amino acids. Germline V gene lookup returns CDR1 MNHEY and CDR2 SVGEGT.

This chain uses TRBV16 with TRBJ2-7, with D tentatively TRBD1 or TRBD2 (5 bases each). V gave up 1 base and J gave up 4 bases, with 11 bases separating them. The germline gives CDR1 KGHSY, CDR2 FQNENV. The CDR3 is 14 residues long. The CDR3 DNA reads TGTGCCAGCAGCCAATTGACGGGGCCTTACGAGCAGTACTTC. Its translation is CASSQLTGPYEQYF.

This clonotype was counted only a few times. The rearrangement joins TRBV6-5 to TRBJ1-3; D possibly corresponds to TRBD1 (5 bases). The V end was cut by 4 bases, the J end by 2 bases, with 12 bases between. The germline gives CDR1 MNHEY, CDR2 SVGAGI. The length of the CDR3 is 15 residues. The CDR3 DNA is TGTGCCAGCAGTTCTATCGGGACGGCTGGAAACACCATATATTTT. This gives the protein CASSSIGTAGNTIYF.

The J gene is TRBJ2-4, the V gene TRBV29-1; either TRBD1 or TRBD2 may supply D (5 bases each). V was shortened by 4 bases and J by 4 bases, with 14 bases between the two germline ends. Germline assignment: CDR1 SQVTM and CDR2 ANQGSEA. The CDR3 is 14 amino acids. CDR3 in DNA: TGCAGCGTTGGCTTCGGTGGGGGTAAAAACATTCAGTACTTC. Its translation: CSVGFGGGKNIQYF.

This clonotype has just a few counts. CDR3 sequence reads: CASSHSTGGDTEAFF. CDR3 nucleotides: TGTGCCAGCAGCCACTCGACGGGGGGGGACACTGAAGCTTTCTTT. This chain links TRBV6-5 with TRBJ1-1; tentatively, D is TRBD1 (5 bases). The V gene's germline CDR1 is MNHEY and CDR2 SVGAGI. Trimming stripped 6 bases from V and 3 bases from J, with 17 bases between. This CDR3 is 15 amino acids long.

This chain connects TRBV7-2 to TRBJ2-7; tentatively, D is TRBD1 or TRBD2 (5 bases each). This CDR3 has 16 amino acids. Per germline, CDR1 SGHTA and CDR2 FQGNSA. The ends were cut back, 2 bases at V and 0 bases at J, with 14 bases in the middle. CDR3 sequence: CASSLWSGTSSYEQYF. The CDR3 coding sequence is TGTGCCAGCAGCTTATGGTCAGGGACCAGCTCCTACGAGCAGTACTTC.

This clonotype was counted only a few times. The DNA for the CDR3 is TGCAGTGCTAGAGCCCCGACTAGCGGGAGGGCCTACAATGAGCAGTTCTTC. Translation: CSARAPTSGRAYNEQFF. This chain links TRBV20-1 with TRBJ2-1; 14 positions match TRBD2. V shed 1 base and J 2 bases; nucleotides not matched to a gene: 4. The germline V gene has CDR1 DFQATT and CDR2 SNEGSKA (reference sequence). This CDR3 spans 17 amino acids.